This TCR beta chain was sequenced in a study of tumor and adjacent non-tumor tissue in lung cancer. Study overall: Histology: about 13 adenocarcinoma, a couple of squamous cell carcinoma, 1 small cell lung cancer.

Unmatched junction bases numbered 18, after V lost 7 bases and J lost 6 bases. CDR1 is SGHAT and CDR2 is FQNNGV in the germline V gene. The CDR3 spans 18 residues. As regards this clonotype: As yet, its antigen is unknown.

TCRbeta libraries were built with three rounds of nested PCR, modified from ARM-PCR. MiXCR was run by TCRdb on the multiplex PCR reads, yielding one entry per CDR3 protein. The table shows around 82,000 distinct CDR3 sequences, with 80% to 90% occurring only once. RNA was extracted from bulk tissue without any cell sorting. Distant lung tissue was collected more than 3 cm away from the tumor edge. Overall study results and limits: Normal lung showed higher cumulative top 100 clone frequency than tumor. Higher tumor TCR diversity was associated with shorter survival.

The chain is built from TRBV11-2 and TRBJ2-2, with 9 bases that match TRBD2. The sample was distant non-tumor lung tissue. The clonotype was recovered from a man in his sixties with non-small cell lung cancer. The CDR3 DNA is TGTGCCAGCACCTCACGCGGAGCGGGAGGATACAGAGCCGGGGAGCTGTTTTTT. Protein product: CASTSRGAGGYRAGELFF.